The TCR beta chain under discussion was sequenced for a study of PD-L1 blockade in urothelial cancer. Time point: peripheral blood 6 weeks after treatment start. Data came from immunoSEQ multiplex PCR; TCRdb stores just in-frame clones and leaves some out. The sample has 40,000 to 50,000 clones, roughly four fifths seen once; the top ten hold approximately 13%. This material consisted of PBMCs, taken around atezolizumab (anti-PD-L1) treatment. The sequence came from a man in his fifties or sixties with urothelial cancer.

The CDR3 coding sequence is TGTGCCAGCAGTTACGCGACAAGCAGAATGAACACTGAAGCTTTCTTT. Its translation is CASSYATSRMNTEAFF. This chain links TRBV6-5 with TRBJ1-1; D is unresolved. This CDR3 is 16 amino acids long. The V end was cut by 2 bases, the J end by 0 bases, with 13 bases between. Germline V gene data show CDR1 as MNHEY and CDR2 as SVGAGI.